The subject of this entry is one T cell receptor (beta chain). This sample is part of a study of cytomegalovirus exposure and HLA in healthy donors. Deletions cut 0 bases from V and 5 bases from J, with 14 bases between. The CDR3 runs to 16 residues. Germline V lookup: CDR1 SGHTS, CDR2 YDEGEE. The primer mix had 60 Vbeta and 13 Jbeta primers. The table came from immunoSEQ multiplex PCR; TCRdb's copy has only in-frame clones and leaves some out. The sample shows under 200,000 clones, 79% of them seen only once. What was sequenced was PBMCs. This sequence originates from a woman in her 30s in good health and CMV-seropositive. The chain employs TRBV5-8 and TRBJ2-2, with TRBD2 as a possible D gene (6 bases). CDR3 in amino acids: CASSLGRGRHTGELFF. As DNA, the CDR3 is TGTGCCAGCAGCTTGGGACGGGGGAGACATACCGGGGAGCTGTTTTTT.